Below, 28 T cell receptor beta chains from the same sample are listed, as sequenced in a study of blood T cell repertoires in COVID-19. Libraries were prepared by immunoSEQ multiplex PCR; TCRdb keeps only in-frame clonotypes and omits some of them. The sample consists of 350,000 to 450,000 clones, about 88% of them appearing once. The sequencing input was peripheral blood. These receptors were taken from a human donor in a cohort sampled during active COVID-19.

The J gene is TRBJ2-2, the V gene TRBV9; tentatively, D is TRBD2 (5 bases). V lost 5 bases, J lost 3 bases, and 14 bases lay in between. The CDR3 is 15 amino acids. CDR1 is SGDLS and CDR2 is YYNGEE in the germline V gene. CDR3 sequence reads: CASRSEDRDTGELFF. The DNA of the CDR3 is TGTGCCAGCAGATCGGAGGACCGGGACACCGGGGAGCTGTTTTTT. Full variable domain (remainder filled in from reference TRBV9 and TRBJ2-2): DSGVTQTPKHLITATGQRVTLRCSPRSGDLSVYWYQQSLDQGLQFLIQYYNGEERAKGNILERFSAQQFPDLHSELNLSSLELGDSALYFCASRSEDRDTGELFFGEGSRLTVL.

V gene TRBV4-1 combines with J gene TRBJ1-6; 9 nucleotides line up with TRBD1. Per the germline V gene, CDR1 is MGHRA and CDR2 is YSYEKL. The ends lost 2 bases at V and 8 bases at J; junction bases unmatched: 7. The CDR3 is 16 residues long. The CDR3 region has the DNA TGCGCCAGCAGCCAAATAGGCCGGGACAGGGATTCACCCCTCCACTTT. Encoded protein: CASSQIGRDRDSPLHF.

The gene calls are TRBV6-2 or TRBV6-3 and TRBJ2-1, with D perhaps matching TRBD1 (6 bases). Trimming took 2 bases from V and 2 from J, leaving 10 bases between them. CDR3 length: 15 amino acids. Germline CDR1 and CDR2: MNHEY and SVGEGT. CDR3: CASSYAGGAYNEQFF. The CDR3 DNA reads as TGTGCCAGCAGTTACGCTGGGGGCGCCTACAATGAGCAGTTCTTC.

This chain's CDR3 is CASSLGGLTLQDEQYF. In DNA, the CDR3 is TGTGCCAGCAGCTTAGGCGGACTAACTCTCCAAGACGAGCAGTACTTC. V gene TRBV7-2 combines with J gene TRBJ2-7, with TRBD2 as a possible D gene (6 bases). This CDR3 has 16 amino acids. V was trimmed by 1 base and J by 5 bases, leaving 18 bases between them. CDR1 and CDR2 (germline): SGHTA, FQGNSA.

The chain links TRBV7-8 to TRBJ2-3, with 9 bases lining up with TRBD1. CDR1 and CDR2 from the germline V gene are SGHVS and FQNEAQ. V lost 5 bases and J lost 6; bases outside the gene matches: 15. This CDR3 contains 17 residues. The CDR3 spells CASSKYRGPIEGDTQYF. The CDR3 nucleotides read TGTGCCAGCAGCAAATACAGGGGGCCTATTGAGGGGGATACGCAGTATTTT. The complete variable domain, with remaining parts taken from reference TRBV7-8 and TRBJ2-3, reads GAGVSQSPRYKVAKRGQDVALRCDPISGHVSLFWYQQALGQGPEFLTYFQNEAQLDKSGLPSDRFFAERPEGSVSTLKIQRTQQEDSAVYLCASSKYRGPIEGDTQYFGPGTRLTVL.

The CDR3 spells CASSAGTGYGNTEAFF. CDR3 nucleotide sequence: TGTGCCAGCAGTGCCGGGACAGGGTATGGTAACACTGAAGCTTTCTTT. The chain is built from TRBV2 and TRBJ1-1; 9 nucleotides agree with TRBD1. The CDR3 is 16 amino acids. After removal of 4 bases from V and 2 bases from J, the junction contained 8 bases not matched to a gene. Per germline, CDR1 SNHLY and CDR2 FYNNEI. Full variable domain (outside the CDR3, taken from reference TRBV2 and TRBJ1-1): EPEVTQTPSHQVTQMGQEVILRCVPISNHLYFYWYRQILGQKVEFLVSFYNNEISEKSEIFDDQFSVERPDGSNFTLKIRSTKLEDSAMYFCASSAGTGYGNTEAFFGQGTRLTVV.

V is TRBV7-2 and J is TRBJ2-3; no definite D call. V gave up 3 bases and J gave up 7 bases, with 5 bases separating them. Germline CDR1 and CDR2: SGHTA and FQGNSA. This CDR3 spans 11 amino acids. The CDR3 nucleotides read TGTGCCAGCAGCTTTCTTAATACGCAGTATTTT. Translating it yields CASSFLNTQYF.

The gene calls are TRBV6-6 and TRBJ2-5; 11 bases are a match to TRBD2. The CDR3 spans 14 residues. With 10 bases clipped from V and 4 bases from J, the junction kept 8 bases outside the gene matches. Germline CDR1 MNHNY, CDR2 SVGAGI (reference sequence). The chain's CDR3 is CATATSGIAETQYF. The CDR3 DNA sequence: TGTGCCACGGCGACTAGCGGGATCGCAGAGACCCAGTACTTC.

The CDR3 coding sequence is TGCGCCAGCAGATCCTTAGGACTTCTTTACGGTTCAGGGGACAGCGATACGCAGTATTTT. Amino acids: CASRSLGLLYGSGDSDTQYF. The rearrangement links TRBV10-2 to TRBJ2-3; 7 bases match TRBD1. CDR3 length: 20 amino acids. V was clipped by 6 bases and J by 6 bases; unmatched bases: 27. Germline CDR1 WSHSY, CDR2 SAAADI.

J is TRBJ2-5 and V is TRBV27; 9 bases fit TRBD1. CDR3 length equals 16 residues. The germline CDR1 and CDR2 sequences are MNHEY and SMNVEV (reference sequence). After removal of 2 bases from V and 4 bases from J, the junction contained 8 bases not matched to a gene. The CDR3: CASSLDTTGGSETQYF. The CDR3 DNA sequence: TGTGCCAGCAGTTTAGATACAACAGGGGGCTCAGAGACCCAGTACTTC.

This clone was seen more than once but under ten times. The V and J genes are TRBV5-5 and TRBJ1-5; tentatively, D is TRBD1 (5 bases). Trimming took off 4 bases at V and 4 bases at J, with 12 bases between the two ends. Germline CDR1 is SGHKS and CDR2 is YYEKEE (reference sequence). CDR3 length: 14 residues. The CDR3 loop reads CASSPWTSNQPQHF. CDR3 in DNA: TGTGCCAGCAGCCCCTGGACAAGTAATCAGCCCCAGCATTTT.

The rearrangement links TRBV7-9 to TRBJ2-7; 8 bases align to TRBD1. Unmatched junction bases numbered 7, after V lost 5 bases and J lost 1 base. CDR3 size: 15 residues. Germline V gene lookup returns CDR1 SEHNR and CDR2 FQNEAQ (reference sequence). The CDR3 reads CASSPGDRRSYEQYF. CDR3 sequence (DNA): TGTGCCAGCAGCCCCGGGGACAGGAGATCCTACGAGCAGTACTTC.

V usage is TRBV18 and J usage is TRBJ2-2, with D perhaps TRBD2 (5 bases). The CDR3 consists of 15 residues. The germline gives CDR1 KGHSH, CDR2 LQKENI. V dropped 1 base and J dropped 2 bases, with 8 bases sitting between them. CDR3 in DNA: TGTGCCAGCTCACCACTGAGGGAAAACACCGGGGAGCTGTTTTTT. It specifies CASSPLRENTGELFF.

The gene calls are TRBV28 and TRBJ2-7; TRBD2 matches at 9 bases. Germline V gene data show CDR1 as MDHEN and CDR2 as SYDVKM. Losses at the gene ends were 6 bases for V and 6 bases for J; bases not matched to a gene: 6. The CDR3 is made up of 13 amino acids. CDR3 sequence (DNA): TGTGCCAGCAGGGTAGCGGGAGTGTTCGAGCAGTACTTC. Translated, it gives CASRVAGVFEQYF.

The DNA for the CDR3 is TGTGCCTGGAGGATGGACAGGGAGAACACCATATATTTT. Residues: CAWRMDRENTIYF. The chain couples TRBV30 to TRBJ1-3, with 8 bases identical to TRBD1. The length of the CDR3 is 13 residues. CDR1 and CDR2 (germline): GTSNPN, SVGIG (reference sequence). With 3 bases clipped from V and 7 bases from J, the junction kept 5 bases outside the gene matches.

The chain's CDR3 is CAWTRGGGTGQYEQYF. CDR3 coding DNA: TGTGCCTGGACCCGAGGGGGGGGGACTGGGCAATACGAGCAGTACTTC. The chain is built from TRBV30 and TRBJ2-7; D may be TRBD2 (7 bases). V lost 4 bases and J 4 bases, leaving 23 bases between the germline ends. The V gene's germline CDR1 is GTSNPN and CDR2 SVGIG (reference sequence). The CDR3 loop spans 16 amino acids.

The chain carries TRBV2 and TRBJ2-1; 7 bases map to TRBD1. This CDR3 is built from 16 residues. Germline lookup yields CDR1 SNHLY and CDR2 FYNNEI. With 6 bases clipped from V and 7 bases from J, the junction kept 15 bases outside the gene matches. CDR3 DNA sequence: TGTGCCAGCAGCCCCGGACAGGCCCGATCGTATAATGAGCAGTTCTTC. As protein: CASSPGQARSYNEQFF.

The rearrangement joins TRBV6-5 to TRBJ2-1; a weak D match, TRBD2 (6 bases). The CDR3 has 14 amino acids. CDR1 and CDR2 from the germline V gene are MNHEY and SVGAGI. Trimming shortened V by 6 bases and J by 5 bases, and 14 bases separated the two germline ends. The CDR3 region is CASRVGSPNNEQFF. The CDR3 nucleotides are TGTGCCAGCAGGGTCGGGAGCCCCAACAATGAGCAGTTCTTC.

This clone was picked up one time. The V gene is TRBV12-3 or TRBV12-4, the J gene TRBJ2-7; 11 bases line up with TRBD2. This CDR3 contains 13 residues. The ends lost 3 bases at V and 6 bases at J; junction bases unmatched: 1. The CDR3 DNA reads TGTGCCAGCAGTTTGCTAGCGGGAGGCGAGCAGTACTTC. It encodes CASSLLAGGEQYF.

The V and J genes are TRBV30 and TRBJ1-3, with D possibly being TRBD1 (6 bases). Between the trimmed V and J ends, which lost 7 bases and 1 base, there was a span of 26 bases. The germline V gene encodes CDR1 GTSNPN and CDR2 SVGIG (reference sequence). This CDR3 is 18 amino acids long. CDR3 in amino acids: CAYRQADRGLRSGNTIYF. The CDR3 DNA is TGTGCCTATAGACAGGCAGACAGAGGGCTACGGTCTGGAAACACCATATATTTT.

J is TRBJ2-3 and V is TRBV7-8; the D is unclear. Trimming cost V 3 bases and J 4 bases, with 8 bases left between them. The CDR3 runs to 13 residues. Germline V gene lookup returns CDR1 SGHVS and CDR2 FQNEAQ. CDR3 in amino acids: CASSFTVPDTQYF. The CDR3 nucleotides read TGTGCCAGCAGCTTTACAGTGCCAGATACGCAGTATTTT. Full variable domain (rest looked up from reference TRBV7-8 and TRBJ2-3): GAGVSQSPRYKVAKRGQDVALRCDPISGHVSLFWYQQALGQGPEFLTYFQNEAQLDKSGLPSDRFFAERPEGSVSTLKIQRTQQEDSAVYLCASSFTVPDTQYFGPGTRLTVL.

This chain connects TRBV6-5 to TRBJ1-2, with TRBD1 matching over 8 bases. V gave up 7 bases and J gave up 7 bases; unmatched junction bases: 14. CDR3 length equals 15 residues. Germline V gene sequence: CDR1 MNHEY, CDR2 SVGAGI. DNA of the CDR3: TGTGCCAGCACCTTTCCCCCCGGACAGGGCGCTGGCTACACCTTC. Its translation is CASTFPPGQGAGYTF.

The chain links TRBV6-5 to TRBJ2-7; D not resolved. This CDR3 spans 16 amino acids. Germline V gene sequence: CDR1 MNHEY, CDR2 SVGAGI. The ends were cut back, 3 bases at V and 0 bases at J, with 15 bases in the middle. The CDR3 protein is CASSYKSSPGSYEQYF. In DNA form, the CDR3 reads TGTGCCAGCAGTTATAAATCGTCCCCGGGCTCCTACGAGCAGTACTTC.

The chain joins TRBV18 to TRBJ2-7, with a tentative D call TRBD2 (5 bases). The CDR3 is 15 amino acids. Looked up from germline, CDR1 is KGHSH and CDR2 is LQKENI. V was trimmed by 0 bases and J by 5 bases, leaving 14 bases between them. This chain's CDR3 is CASSPPSGGSNEQYF. Written as DNA, the CDR3 is TGTGCCAGCTCACCACCGTCGGGCGGGTCCAACGAGCAGTACTTC.

V usage is TRBV5-1 and J usage is TRBJ2-3, with 9 bases identical to TRBD2. V lost 4 bases to trimming and J lost 6 bases; unmatched junction nucleotides: 12. The CDR3 spans 16 residues. CDR1 is SGHRS and CDR2 is YFSETQ in the germline V gene. CDR3 protein: CASSAAVAGEGDTQYF. The CDR3 coding sequence is TGCGCCAGCAGCGCAGCCGTAGCGGGGGAGGGGGATACGCAGTATTTT.

The chain combines TRBV15 with TRBJ2-1, with 8 bases identical to TRBD2. CDR1 LNHNV and CDR2 YYDKDF come from the germline V gene (reference sequence). The CDR3 is made up of 20 amino acids. Trimming at V came to 1 base and at J to 7 bases, leaving 21 bases not matched to a gene. The CDR3 nucleotides read TGTGCCACCAGCAGAGCTCCCTTAGGGACTAGGGGGGAAGCGGGAAATGAGCAGTTCTTC. Translation: CATSRAPLGTRGEAGNEQFF.

The CDR3 reads CASSLGAVDTDTQYF. The CDR3 nucleotides are TGTGCCAGCAGCTTAGGGGCAGTAGACACAGATACGCAGTATTTT. The chain is built from TRBV11-3 and TRBJ2-3; D ambiguous. CDR3 length: 15 amino acids. Germline loops: CDR1 SGHNT, CDR2 YENEEA. The V end was cut by 1 base, the J end by 2 bases, with 10 bases between.

The chain joins TRBV30 to TRBJ2-1; maybe TRBD2 (6 bases). The length of the CDR3 is 14 residues. V lost 4 bases, J lost 7 bases, and 17 bases lay in between. From germline, CDR1 is GTSNPN and CDR2 SVGIG (reference sequence). CDR3 amino acids: CAWTPTRLGNEQFF. For the CDR3, the DNA is TGTGCCTGGACCCCGACCAGACTAGGAAATGAGCAGTTCTTC.